The rows below give T cell receptor beta chains drawn from one sample of a study of blood T cell repertoires in COVID-19. The data were produced by immunoSEQ multiplex PCR, yet TCRdb's version contains in-frame clones alone and is incomplete. The sample consists of roughly 72,000 clones, 82% of them appearing once. The sequencing input was peripheral blood. The source of these receptors is a woman of 80 years or more with acute or convalescent COVID-19. Both conserved end residues are part of each CDR3. The D gene is left open where the match is weak. Rows may omit the clone size; those that give it use once, few, many or a size class.

j_call: TRBJ2-1; cdr3_length: 16; v_call: TRBV11-2; clone_size: NA; d_call: TRBD2; cdr3_aa: CASSRRLAGAYNEQFF; cdr3_nt: TGTGCCAGCAGCCGCAGACTAGCGGGAGCCTACAATGAGCAGTTCTTC
j_call: TRBJ2-1; cdr3_length: 14; v_call: TRBV5-4; clone_size: NA; d_call: TRBD2; cdr3_aa: CASSLSGRAIEQFF; cdr3_nt: TGTGCCAGCAGCCTTAGCGGGAGGGCAATTGAGCAGTTCTTC
j_call: TRBJ1-1; cdr3_length: 15; v_call: TRBV5-4; clone_size: NA; d_call: NA; cdr3_aa: CASSFGQQGNTEAFF; cdr3_nt: TGTGCCAGCAGCTTCGGACAACAGGGAAACACTGAAGCTTTCTTT
j_call: TRBJ2-7; cdr3_length: 16; v_call: TRBV9; clone_size: few; d_call: NA; cdr3_aa: CASSVALAGPVNEQYF; cdr3_nt: TGTGCCAGCAGCGTAGCTCTGGCGGGACCCGTGAACGAGCAGTACTTC
j_call: TRBJ2-5; cdr3_length: 14; v_call: TRBV5-4; clone_size: NA; d_call: NA; cdr3_aa: CASSVQGIQETQYF; cdr3_nt: TGTGCCAGCAGCGTACAGGGAATCCAAGAGACCCAGTACTTC
j_call: TRBJ2-1; cdr3_length: 18; v_call: TRBV9; clone_size: NA; d_call: TRBD2; cdr3_aa: CASSVGVAGPVSYNEQFF; cdr3_nt: TGTGCCAGCAGCGTAGGGGTAGCGGGGCCGGTCTCCTACAATGAGCAGTTCTTC
j_call: TRBJ1-4; cdr3_length: 15; v_call: TRBV27; clone_size: NA; d_call: NA; cdr3_aa: CASSLGTRLNEKLFF; cdr3_nt: TGTGCCAGCAGTTTGGGGACACGTCTTAATGAAAAACTGTTTTTT
j_call: TRBJ1-2; cdr3_length: 12; v_call: TRBV5-4; clone_size: NA; d_call: NA; cdr3_aa: CASSDPGLGYTF; cdr3_nt: TGTGCCAGCAGCGACCCAGGGCTCGGCTACACCTTC
j_call: TRBJ1-2; cdr3_length: 14; v_call: TRBV7-2; clone_size: once; d_call: NA; cdr3_aa: CASSPPQGNYGYTF; cdr3_nt: TGTGCCAGCAGCCCCCCCCAGGGGAACTATGGCTACACCTTC
j_call: TRBJ2-5; cdr3_length: 13; v_call: TRBV7-3; clone_size: NA; d_call: TRBD1; cdr3_aa: CASSTTGAETQYF; cdr3_nt: TGTGCCAGCAGCACTACAGGGGCGGAGACCCAGTACTTC
j_call: TRBJ2-5; cdr3_length: 14; v_call: TRBV19; clone_size: once; d_call: TRBD1; cdr3_aa: CASSIGDSQETQYF; cdr3_nt: TGTGCCAGTAGTATCGGGGACAGTCAAGAGACCCAGTACTTC
j_call: TRBJ2-7; cdr3_length: 14; v_call: TRBV6-5; clone_size: NA; d_call: NA; cdr3_aa: CASSWGSGLLEQYF; cdr3_nt: TGTGCCAGCAGTTGGGGTTCGGGACTTCTCGAGCAGTACTTC
j_call: TRBJ2-3; cdr3_length: 16; v_call: TRBV2; clone_size: NA; d_call: TRBD1; cdr3_aa: CASSPTGTGITDTQYF; cdr3_nt: TGTGCCAGCAGTCCTACCGGGACAGGGATCACAGATACGCAGTATTTT
j_call: TRBJ1-2; cdr3_length: 15; v_call: TRBV28; clone_size: many; d_call: NA; cdr3_aa: CASSPPRSRDYGYTF; cdr3_nt: TGTGCCAGCAGTCCGCCCCGGAGCCGTGACTATGGCTACACCTTC
j_call: TRBJ1-2; cdr3_length: 13; v_call: TRBV2; clone_size: few; d_call: NA; cdr3_aa: CASKFGLLDGYTF; cdr3_nt: TGTGCCAGCAAGTTTGGACTCTTGGATGGCTACACCTTC
j_call: TRBJ2-5; cdr3_length: 16; v_call: TRBV10-2; clone_size: NA; d_call: NA; cdr3_aa: CASSAVSSGSQETQYF; cdr3_nt: TGCGCCAGCAGCGCCGTCTCCTCGGGTTCACAAGAGACCCAGTACTTC
j_call: TRBJ1-5; cdr3_length: 16; v_call: TRBV19; clone_size: NA; d_call: NA; cdr3_aa: CASKRTVFNSNQPQHF; cdr3_nt: TGTGCCAGTAAGCGGACAGTTTTCAATAGCAATCAGCCCCAGCATTTT
j_call: TRBJ1-5; cdr3_length: 16; v_call: TRBV6-2/TRBV6-3; clone_size: once; d_call: TRBD1; cdr3_aa: CASSTGGWRSNQPQHF; cdr3_nt: TGTGCCAGCAGTACAGGGGGATGGCGAAGCAATCAGCCCCAGCATTTT
j_call: TRBJ2-7; cdr3_length: 19; v_call: TRBV18; clone_size: NA; d_call: NA; cdr3_aa: CASSPPWRAWTMNSYEQYF; cdr3_nt: TGTGCCAGCTCACCACCGTGGAGGGCCTGGACTATGAACAGCTACGAGCAGTACTTC
j_call: TRBJ1-3; cdr3_length: 13; v_call: TRBV5-6; clone_size: NA; d_call: NA; cdr3_aa: CASSLTGRHTIYF; cdr3_nt: TGTGCCAGCAGCTTGACAGGGAGACACACCATATATTTT
j_call: TRBJ2-2; cdr3_length: 14; v_call: TRBV7-9; clone_size: NA; d_call: NA; cdr3_aa: CASSLAPFTGELFF; cdr3_nt: TGTGCCAGCAGCTTAGCCCCCTTCACCGGGGAGCTGTTTTTT
j_call: TRBJ2-5; cdr3_length: 15; v_call: TRBV18; clone_size: NA; d_call: NA; cdr3_aa: CASSLRFSFQETQYF; cdr3_nt: TGTGCCAGCTCACTCAGATTCTCTTTCCAAGAGACCCAGTACTTC
j_call: TRBJ2-1; cdr3_length: 15; v_call: TRBV5-4; clone_size: NA; d_call: NA; cdr3_aa: CASSFYGVSYNEQFF; cdr3_nt: TGTGCCAGCAGCTTCTACGGGGTCTCCTACAATGAGCAGTTCTTC
j_call: TRBJ2-1; cdr3_length: 17; v_call: TRBV29-1; clone_size: NA; d_call: TRBD2; cdr3_aa: CSVAGLAGGPSYNEQFF; cdr3_nt: TGCAGCGTTGCGGGACTAGCGGGAGGGCCCTCCTACAATGAGCAGTTCTTC
j_call: TRBJ2-7; cdr3_length: 14; v_call: TRBV29-1; clone_size: NA; d_call: NA; cdr3_aa: CSVVVFGGSYEQYF; cdr3_nt: TGCAGCGTTGTTGTTTTCGGAGGGTCCTACGAGCAGTACTTC
j_call: TRBJ2-7; cdr3_length: 12; v_call: TRBV12-3/TRBV12-4; clone_size: few; d_call: TRBD1; cdr3_aa: CASSDRGYEQYF; cdr3_nt: TGTGCCAGCAGTGACAGGGGCTACGAGCAGTACTTC
j_call: TRBJ2-7; cdr3_length: 14; v_call: TRBV18; clone_size: few; d_call: NA; cdr3_aa: CASSPVGRFDEQYF; cdr3_nt: TGTGCCAGCTCACCAGTGGGGCGTTTTGACGAGCAGTACTTC
j_call: TRBJ2-7; cdr3_length: 15; v_call: TRBV6-2/TRBV6-3; clone_size: many; d_call: TRBD2; cdr3_aa: CASSRTAGVSYEQYF; cdr3_nt: TGTGCCAGCAGCCGCACAGCGGGAGTGTCCTACGAGCAGTACTTC
j_call: TRBJ1-1; cdr3_length: 17; v_call: TRBV27; clone_size: NA; d_call: TRBD1; cdr3_aa: CASSPRQGSRVGTEAFF; cdr3_nt: TGTGCCAGCAGTCCCCGACAGGGATCCCGGGTTGGGACTGAAGCTTTCTTT
j_call: TRBJ1-5; cdr3_length: 14; v_call: TRBV19; clone_size: NA; d_call: NA; cdr3_aa: CASSEQGSNQPQHF; cdr3_nt: TGTGCCAGTAGTGAACAGGGTAGCAATCAGCCCCAGCATTTT
j_call: TRBJ1-1; cdr3_length: 11; v_call: TRBV20-1; clone_size: NA; d_call: NA; cdr3_aa: CSATPNTEAFF; cdr3_nt: TGCAGTGCAACACCGAACACTGAAGCTTTCTTT
j_call: TRBJ2-5; cdr3_length: 11; v_call: TRBV7-9; clone_size: many; d_call: NA; cdr3_aa: CASSKQETQYF; cdr3_nt: TGTGCCAGCAGCAAACAGGAGACCCAGTACTTC
j_call: TRBJ2-3; cdr3_length: 19; v_call: TRBV9; clone_size: NA; d_call: TRBD2; cdr3_aa: CASSLKWGLAGLGTDTQYF; cdr3_nt: TGTGCCAGCAGCCTTAAATGGGGGCTAGCGGGACTTGGCACAGATACGCAGTATTTT
j_call: TRBJ2-3; cdr3_length: 13; v_call: TRBV7-3; clone_size: NA; d_call: NA; cdr3_aa: CASSLDRTDTQYF; cdr3_nt: TGTGCCAGCAGCCTCGACAGGACAGATACGCAGTATTTT
j_call: TRBJ1-1; cdr3_length: 12; v_call: TRBV28; clone_size: NA; d_call: NA; cdr3_aa: CASSLRRLAAFF; cdr3_nt: TGTGCCAGCAGTTTAAGGCGGCTGGCAGCTTTCTTT
j_call: TRBJ2-1; cdr3_length: 16; v_call: TRBV6-2/TRBV6-3; clone_size: NA; d_call: TRBD2; cdr3_aa: CASSRLLAGVGNEQFF; cdr3_nt: TGTGCCAGCAGCCGCCTCCTAGCGGGAGTGGGCAATGAGCAGTTCTTC
j_call: TRBJ2-7; cdr3_length: 13; v_call: TRBV6-5; clone_size: NA; d_call: TRBD2; cdr3_aa: CASTPGGFYEQYF; cdr3_nt: TGTGCCAGCACGCCGGGGGGGTTCTACGAGCAGTACTTC
j_call: TRBJ2-7; cdr3_length: 12; v_call: TRBV3-1/TRBV3-2; clone_size: NA; d_call: NA; cdr3_aa: CASSSPGYEQYF; cdr3_nt: TGTGCCAGCAGCTCACCAGGTTACGAGCAGTACTTC
j_call: TRBJ2-1; cdr3_length: 15; v_call: TRBV2; clone_size: NA; d_call: TRBD2; cdr3_aa: CASSVVSGRGSEQFF; cdr3_nt: TGTGCCAGCAGTGTGGTTAGCGGGAGAGGATCTGAGCAGTTCTTC
j_call: TRBJ2-1; cdr3_length: 15; v_call: TRBV18; clone_size: NA; d_call: TRBD1; cdr3_aa: CASSSGQGAGDEQFF; cdr3_nt: TGTGCCAGCTCGTCGGGACAGGGAGCTGGGGATGAGCAGTTCTTC
j_call: TRBJ2-6; cdr3_length: 18; v_call: TRBV9; clone_size: NA; d_call: TRBD2; cdr3_aa: CASSEGLAGSYGANVLTF; cdr3_nt: TGTGCCAGCAGCGAGGGACTAGCGGGATCTTATGGGGCCAACGTCCTGACTTTC
j_call: TRBJ1-3; cdr3_length: 14; v_call: TRBV7-9; clone_size: once; d_call: NA; cdr3_aa: CASRQPSSGNTIYF; cdr3_nt: TGTGCCAGCCGCCAACCCAGCTCTGGAAACACCATATATTTT
j_call: TRBJ2-7; cdr3_length: 16; v_call: TRBV24-1; clone_size: NA; d_call: TRBD1; cdr3_aa: CATSDPGTGMSGEQYF; cdr3_nt: TGTGCCACCAGTGACCCCGGGACAGGGATGTCGGGCGAGCAGTACTTC